Below are 18 T cell receptor beta chains sequenced from a single sample in a study of blood T cell repertoires in COVID-19. The protocol was immunoSEQ multiplex PCR, while the TCRdb copy is restricted to in-frame clones and leaves out a portion. The table includes roughly 300,000 clones, more than 75% detected once. Sequenced sample: peripheral blood. The source is a woman aged 45-65 years with acute or convalescent COVID-19.

The chain couples TRBV24-1 to TRBJ2-7; the D gene is possibly TRBD1 (5 bases). V lost 2 bases and J 0 bases, leaving 10 bases between the germline ends. From germline, CDR1 is KGHDR and CDR2 SFDVKD. This CDR3 is built from 15 residues. This chain's CDR3 is CATSDSTDISYEQYF. The CDR3 DNA reads TGTGCCACCAGTGATTCGACGGACATCTCCTACGAGCAGTACTTC.

This chain connects TRBV14 to TRBJ2-7; D perhaps matches TRBD2 (5 bases). The CDR3 extends over 17 amino acids. V lost 4 bases and J lost 0, with 19 bases in between. Germline V gene sequence: CDR1 SGHDN, CDR2 FVKESK. In DNA form, the CDR3 reads TGTGCCAGCAGCCTCAACTCAAGAGCGGTACGCTCCTACGAGCAGTACTTC. Translating it yields CASSLNSRAVRSYEQYF.

With respect to this clone: The sample contains more than one DNA sequence encoding this CDR3. This sequence joins TRBV24-1 and TRBJ2-7; possible D gene TRBD2, 5 bases. The CDR3 loop spans 13 amino acids. The germline gives CDR1 KGHDR, CDR2 SFDVKD. With 3 bases removed from V and 3 bases from J, the gap between germline ends came to 8 bases. The DNA of the CDR3 is TGTGCCACCAGTGATGGCGGGTTCTACGAGCAGTACTTC. Its protein is CATSDGGFYEQYF.

The V and J genes are TRBV7-8 and TRBJ2-7, with 8 nucleotides matching TRBD2. Germline V gives CDR1 SGHVS, CDR2 FQNEAQ. The CDR3 runs 18 residues. After removal of 5 bases from V and 2 bases from J, the junction contained 17 bases not matched to a gene. In DNA form, the CDR3 reads TGTGCCAGCAGCCAAACCGACCCGGGTCTAGCGGGTCCCTACGAGCAGTACTTC. This sequence encodes CASSQTDPGLAGPYEQYF.

The CDR3 region is CASTFMAGSTEQFF. Written as DNA, the CDR3 is TGTGCCAGCACCTTCATGGCGGGAAGTACTGAGCAGTTCTTC. The V gene is TRBV7-2, the J gene TRBJ2-1; weak D call: TRBD2 (6 bases). There are 14 residues in the CDR3. The ends were cut back, 7 bases at V and 9 bases at J, with 19 bases in the middle. Germline CDR1 is SGHTA and CDR2 is FQGNSA. Full variable domain (outside the CDR3, taken from reference TRBV7-2 and TRBJ2-1): GAGVSQSPSNKVTEKGKDVELRCDPISGHTALYWYRQSLGQGLEFLIYFQGNSAPDKSGLPSDRFSAERTGGSVSTLTIQRTQQEDSAVYLCASTFMAGSTEQFFGPGTRLTVL.

The chain combines TRBV19 with TRBJ2-6; TRBD1 matches 8 bases. CDR3 length equals 18 residues. The germline CDR1 and CDR2 sequences are LNHDA and SQIVND (reference sequence). Trimming cost V 5 bases and J 0 bases; bases outside gene matches: 9. The CDR3 nucleotides read TGTGCCAGTAGTTACTCGACAGGGGACCTCTCTGGGGCCAACGTCCTGACTTTC. Translated: CASSYSTGDLSGANVLTF. Full variable domain (outside the CDR3, taken from reference TRBV19 and TRBJ2-6): DGGITQSPKYLFRKEGQNVTLSCEQNLNHDAMYWYRQDPGQGLRLIYYSQIVNDFQKGDIAEGYSVSREKKESFPLTVTSAQKNPTAFYLCASSYSTGDLSGANVLTFGAGSRLTVL.

This clone appeared a single time. The chain employs TRBV15 and TRBJ2-5, with 14 positions matching TRBD2. The CDR3 sequence is 19 residues long. J gave up 0 bases and V 0 bases, and 6 bases lay outside the gene matches. Germline-derived CDR1 and CDR2 are LNHNV and YYDKDF (reference sequence). CDR3 nucleotides: TGTGCCACCAGCAGAGATCCCGGGACTAGCGGGAGTTACCAAGAGACCCAGTACTTC. Its protein is CATSRDPGTSGSYQETQYF.

The chain joins TRBV28 to TRBJ1-4; possibly TRBD1 for D (5 bases). The CDR3 is 13 residues long. The V gene's germline CDR1 is MDHEN and CDR2 SYDVKM. The V gene lost 7 bases and the J gene lost 5 bases, with 11 bases spanning the gap. CDR3 residues: CASKRRGNEKLFF. The CDR3 DNA reads TGTGCCAGCAAGAGGAGGGGAAATGAAAAACTGTTTTTT. The full variable domain, with the rest looked up from reference TRBV28 and TRBJ1-4, is DVKVTQSSRYLVKRTGEKVFLECVQDMDHENMFWYRQDPGLGLRLIYFSYDVKMKEKGDIPEGYSVSREKKERFSLILESASTNQTSMYLCASKRRGNEKLFFGSGTQLSVL.

This rearrangement joins TRBV5-1 to TRBJ2-3; 9 positions agree with TRBD2. Germline assignment: CDR1 SGHRS and CDR2 YFSETQ. The length of the CDR3 is 14 residues. The V and J ends lost 3 bases and 2 bases, in that order; junction bases with no gene match: 1. CDR3 loop: CASSSSGATDTQYF. Here the CDR3 DNA reads TGCGCCAGCAGCTCTAGCGGGGCCACAGATACGCAGTATTTT.

The gene calls are TRBV5-4 and TRBJ1-1; D call uncertain. Germline CDR1 and CDR2: SGHNT and YYREEE (reference sequence). This CDR3 region has 14 residues. V dropped 0 bases and J dropped 4 bases, with 10 bases sitting between them. CDR3 sequence (DNA): TGTGCCAGCAGCTTGGAGGTGGCAGGCACTGAAGCTTTCTTT. Protein: CASSLEVAGTEAFF.

CDR3 protein: CASSLEGYGGYEQYF. CDR3 nucleotides: TGTGCCAGCAGCTTAGAAGGGTACGGGGGCTACGAGCAGTACTTC. This chain connects TRBV7-2 to TRBJ2-7; D is perhaps TRBD2 (6 bases). This CDR3 has 15 amino acids. V was shortened by 1 base and J by 3 bases, with 13 bases between the two germline ends. Germline CDR1 and CDR2: SGHTA and FQGNSA.

The V gene is TRBV7-2, the J gene TRBJ2-4; TRBD2 aligns across 10 bases. Germline CDR1 reads SGHTA; CDR2 reads FQGNSA. The CDR3 runs to 16 residues. With V trimmed by 3 bases and J by 8 bases, 10 bases remained unmatched. CDR3 DNA: TGTGCCAGCAGCTTCTCGCTAGCGGGAGTTGGAGACATTCAGTACTTC. Translating gives CASSFSLAGVGDIQYF.

The genes are TRBV7-6 and TRBJ2-1, with D perhaps TRBD1 (5 bases). The CDR3 is 11 residues long. V gave up 1 base and J gave up 10 bases, with 5 bases separating them. The V gene's germline CDR1 is SGHVS and CDR2 FNYEAQ. CDR3 residues: CASSLGGEQFF. CDR3 DNA sequence: TGTGCCAGCAGCTTAGGGGGCGAGCAGTTCTTC.

The chain couples TRBV10-3 to TRBJ2-3; D possibly corresponds to TRBD2 (6 bases). The CDR3 is made up of 15 amino acids. V was cut by 4 bases and J by 0 bases, with 11 bases left in between. Germline CDR1 ENHRY, CDR2 SYGVKD. The CDR3 nucleotides are TGTGCCATCAGTGGCGGGGTAATCAGCACAGATACGCAGTATTTT. Residues: CAISGGVISTDTQYF.

This chain uses TRBV15 with TRBJ2-2, with TRBD1 as a possible D gene (6 bases). This CDR3 is built from 14 residues. Trimming stripped 7 bases from V and 1 base from J, with 10 bases between. Germline CDR1 reads LNHNV; CDR2 reads YYDKDF (reference sequence). The CDR3 sequence: CATKETGNTGELFF. CDR3 nucleotide sequence: TGTGCCACCAAGGAGACAGGGAACACCGGGGAGCTGTTTTTT.

The chain has TRBV27 and TRBJ2-2; no clear D. V shed 6 bases and J shed 2 bases, with 4 bases lying between them. The germline gives CDR1 MNHEY, CDR2 SMNVEV (reference sequence). The CDR3 spans 12 residues. The CDR3 here is CASSHNTGELFF. CDR3 DNA: TGTGCCAGCAGCCATAACACCGGGGAGCTGTTTTTT.

The CDR3 DNA follows: TGTGCCAGTAGGATGGACAGGATGAACACTGAAGCTTTCTTT. Protein sequence: CASRMDRMNTEAFF. The V gene is TRBV19, the J gene TRBJ1-1, with 7 bases aligning to TRBD1. J gave up 0 bases and V 6 bases, and 4 bases lay outside the gene matches. Germline V gene data show CDR1 as LNHDA and CDR2 as SQIVND (reference sequence). This CDR3 comprises 14 residues.

The chain carries TRBV6-4 and TRBJ1-1; D unresolved. This CDR3 is built from 13 residues. V gave up 6 bases and J gave up 0 bases, with 8 bases separating them. The germline CDR1 and CDR2 sequences are MRHNA and SNTAGT. Here the CDR3 DNA reads TGTGCCAGCAGACGTAGTATGAACACTGAAGCTTTCTTT. Translated, it gives CASRRSMNTEAFF.